The sequence of this T cell receptor (beta chain) was determined in a study of blood T cell repertoires in COVID-19. Recovered participants had two consecutive negative NP/OP PCR tests, healthcare professional clearance, or symptom resolution. Germline assignment: CDR1 SGHRS and CDR2 YFSETQ. The ends were cut back, 2 bases at V and 3 bases at J, with 12 bases in the middle. The CDR3 runs to 14 residues. Original analysis: Quantification of nucleated cells was approximated via reference gene primer amplification. TCRdb's copy holds only in-frame clones and misses some; the assay was immunoSEQ multiplex PCR. V and J calls and clone size are those listed in that table; D and trimming were worked out from the DNA. The sample gives more than 350,000 clones, 85% to 90% of which show up once; 1% is in the top ten.

Sequencing input: PBMCs or T cells enriched from blood (not recorded which). The chain carries TRBV5-1 and TRBJ2-7; the D gene is possibly TRBD1 (6 bases). The clonotype originates from a man aged 18 to 29 who had recovered from COVID-19. The CDR3 region has the DNA TGCGCCAGCAGCTTACAGGGTTCGGACTACGAGCAGTACTTC. It translates to CASSLQGSDYEQYF.